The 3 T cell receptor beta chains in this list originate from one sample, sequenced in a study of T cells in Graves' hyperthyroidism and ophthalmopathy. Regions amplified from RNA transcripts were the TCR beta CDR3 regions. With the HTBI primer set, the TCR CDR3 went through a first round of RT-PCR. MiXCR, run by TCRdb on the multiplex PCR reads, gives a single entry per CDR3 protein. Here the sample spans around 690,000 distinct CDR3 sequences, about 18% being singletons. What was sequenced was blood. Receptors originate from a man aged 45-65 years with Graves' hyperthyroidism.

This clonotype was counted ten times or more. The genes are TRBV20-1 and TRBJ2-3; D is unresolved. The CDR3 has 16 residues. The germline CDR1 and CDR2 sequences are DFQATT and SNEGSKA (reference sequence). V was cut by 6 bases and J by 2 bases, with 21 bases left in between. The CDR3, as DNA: TGCAGTGCCGCATCTAGACCGAGCGTAATCACAGATACGCAGTATTTT. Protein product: CSAASRPSVITDTQYF.

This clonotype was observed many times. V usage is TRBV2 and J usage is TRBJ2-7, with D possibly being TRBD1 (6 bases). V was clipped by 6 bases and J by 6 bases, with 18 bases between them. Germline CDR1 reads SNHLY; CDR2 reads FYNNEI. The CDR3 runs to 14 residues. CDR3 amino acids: CASRGGPTGFEQYF. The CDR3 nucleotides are TGTGCCAGCAGAGGGGGTCCGACAGGTTTCGAGCAGTACTTC.

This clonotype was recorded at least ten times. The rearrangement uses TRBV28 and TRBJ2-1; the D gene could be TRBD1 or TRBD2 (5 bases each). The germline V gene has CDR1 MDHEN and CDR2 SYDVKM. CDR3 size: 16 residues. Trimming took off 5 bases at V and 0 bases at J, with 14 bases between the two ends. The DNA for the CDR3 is TGTGCCAGCAGTGGGGCTAGCATGGGCTCCTACAATGAGCAGTTCTTC. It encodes CASSGASMGSYNEQFF. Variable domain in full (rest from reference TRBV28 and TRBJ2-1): DVKVTQSSRYLVKRTGEKVFLECVQDMDHENMFWYRQDPGLGLRLIYFSYDVKMKEKGDIPEGYSVSREKKERFSLILESASTNQTSMYLCASSGASMGSYNEQFFGPGTRLTVL.